Here is one T cell receptor (beta chain) with its context. Its antigen is unknown. V was pared by 0 bases and J by 8 bases, with 6 bases between. Germline V CDR1 and CDR2: SGHRS, YFSETQ. The CDR3 extends over 12 amino acids. The data were obtained in a study of CD8+ T cells in alopecia areata. Across the whole study: It was oral tofacitinib, at 5 to 10 mg twice daily, that treated patients received. People stayed on tofacitinib for 6 to 18 months, then stopped the drug for 6 months. Study results and limitations: Unlike in mice, where it was clearer, TCR sharing across patients was less clear, possibly HLA-related.

RNA was isolated and reverse transcribed to cDNA, the sequencing template. Method: immunoSEQ multiplex PCR; TCRdb's copy keeps in-frame clones and lacks some. The repertoire consists of approximately 140,000 clones, with roughly 50% occurring once and the leading ten covering about 6.4%. Both peripheral blood and punch biopsies of lesional scalp skin were obtained from patients who had alopecia areata. This chain uses TRBV5-1 with TRBJ2-1; D is uncertain. Sequencing was performed on CD4+ T cells sorted from blood. This receptor was obtained from a human donor with alopecia areata. CDR3 bases: TGCGCCAGCAGCTTGGATATCCATGAGCAGTTCTTC. It encodes CASSLDIHEQFF.